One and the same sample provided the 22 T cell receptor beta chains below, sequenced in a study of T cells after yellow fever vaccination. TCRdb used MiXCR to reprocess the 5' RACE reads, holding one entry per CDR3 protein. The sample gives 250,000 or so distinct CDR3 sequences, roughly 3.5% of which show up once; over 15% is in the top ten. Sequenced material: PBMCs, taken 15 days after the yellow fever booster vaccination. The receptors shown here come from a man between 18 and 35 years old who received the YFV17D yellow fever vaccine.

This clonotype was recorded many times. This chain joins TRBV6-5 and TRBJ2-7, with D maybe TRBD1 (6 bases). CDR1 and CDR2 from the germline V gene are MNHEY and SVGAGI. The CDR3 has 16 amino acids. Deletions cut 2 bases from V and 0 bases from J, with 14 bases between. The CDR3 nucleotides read TGTGCCAGCAGTTACAAGCCCAGGGGCTTCTCCTACGAGCAGTACGTC. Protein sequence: CASSYKPRGFSYEQYV.

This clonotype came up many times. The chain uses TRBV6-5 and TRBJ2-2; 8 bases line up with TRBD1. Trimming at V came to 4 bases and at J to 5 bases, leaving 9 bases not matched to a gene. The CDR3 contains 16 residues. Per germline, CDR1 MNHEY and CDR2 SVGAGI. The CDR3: CASSFSDRGSTGELFF. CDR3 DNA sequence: TGTGCCAGCAGTTTTTCCGACAGGGGATCGACCGGGGAGCTGTTTTTT.

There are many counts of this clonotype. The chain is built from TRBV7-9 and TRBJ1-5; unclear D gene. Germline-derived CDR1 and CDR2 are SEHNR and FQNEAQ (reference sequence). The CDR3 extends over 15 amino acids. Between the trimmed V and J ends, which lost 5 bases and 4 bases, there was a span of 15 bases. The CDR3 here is CASSPPGLQNQPQHF. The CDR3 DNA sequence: TGTGCCAGCAGCCCTCCTGGGCTTCAGAATCAGCCCCAGCATTTT.

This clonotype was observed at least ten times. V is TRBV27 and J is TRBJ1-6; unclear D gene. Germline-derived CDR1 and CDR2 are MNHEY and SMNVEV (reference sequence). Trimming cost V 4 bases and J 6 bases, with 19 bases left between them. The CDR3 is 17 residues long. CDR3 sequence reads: CASSSTARAGPNSPLHF. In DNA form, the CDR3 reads TGTGCCAGCAGTTCTACGGCGAGGGCCGGGCCTAATTCACCCCTCCACTTT.

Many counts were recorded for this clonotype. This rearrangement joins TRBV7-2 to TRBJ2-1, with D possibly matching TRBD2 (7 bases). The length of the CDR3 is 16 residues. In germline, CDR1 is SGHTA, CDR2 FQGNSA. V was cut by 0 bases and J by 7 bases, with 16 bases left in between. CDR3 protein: CASSLALRGGANEQFF. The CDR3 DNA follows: TGTGCCAGCAGCTTAGCGTTGAGGGGGGGAGCAAATGAGCAGTTCTTC.

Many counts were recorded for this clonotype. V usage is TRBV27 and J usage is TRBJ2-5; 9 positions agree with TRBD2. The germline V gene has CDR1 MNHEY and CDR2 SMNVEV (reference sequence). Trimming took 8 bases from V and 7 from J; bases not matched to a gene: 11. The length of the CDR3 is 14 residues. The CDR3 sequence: CASRAGGSGWTQYF. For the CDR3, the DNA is TGTGCCAGCCGTGCGGGGGGGTCCGGGTGGACCCAGTACTTC.

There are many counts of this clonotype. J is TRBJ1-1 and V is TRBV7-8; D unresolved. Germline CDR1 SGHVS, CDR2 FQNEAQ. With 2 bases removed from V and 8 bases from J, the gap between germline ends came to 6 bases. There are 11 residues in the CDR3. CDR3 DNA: TGTGCCAGCAGCTTAATGCAGGAAGCTTTCTTT. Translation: CASSLMQEAFF. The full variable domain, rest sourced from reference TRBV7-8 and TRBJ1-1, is GAGVSQSPRYKVAKRGQDVALRCDPISGHVSLFWYQQALGQGPEFLTYFQNEAQLDKSGLPSDRFFAERPEGSVSTLKIQRTQQEDSAVYLCASSLMQEAFFGQGTRLTVV.

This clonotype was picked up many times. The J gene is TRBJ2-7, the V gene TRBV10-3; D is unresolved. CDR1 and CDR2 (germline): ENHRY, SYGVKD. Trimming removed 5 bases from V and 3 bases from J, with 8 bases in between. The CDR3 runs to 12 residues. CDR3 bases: TGTGCCATCAGTCCAGCCCGCTACGAGCAGTACTTC. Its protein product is CAISPARYEQYF.

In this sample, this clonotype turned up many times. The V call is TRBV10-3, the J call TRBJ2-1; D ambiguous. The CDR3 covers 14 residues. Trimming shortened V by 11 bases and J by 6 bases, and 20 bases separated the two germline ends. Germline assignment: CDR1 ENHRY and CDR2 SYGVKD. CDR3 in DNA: TGTGCCGCCGAAGGCACTTCCAAGGGCAATGAGCAGTTCTTC. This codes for CAAEGTSKGNEQFF.

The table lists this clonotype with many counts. The CDR3 nucleotides read TGCGCCAGCAGCTTGGCCGGACGAACGGATAATGAAAAACTGTTTTTT. Protein sequence: CASSLAGRTDNEKLFF. The V call is TRBV5-1, the J call TRBJ1-4; no definite D call. The CDR3 extends over 16 amino acids. The germline V gene encodes CDR1 SGHRS and CDR2 YFSETQ. Trimming removed 0 bases at V and 4 bases at J, with 13 bases between.

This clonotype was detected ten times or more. In DNA form, the CDR3 reads TGTGCCAGCAGCTTCACCCTTTATGGCTACACCTTC. This codes for CASSFTLYGYTF. The chain carries TRBV12-3 or TRBV12-4 and TRBJ1-2, with unresolved D. The CDR3 length is 12 residues. Trimming removed 6 bases at V and 5 bases at J, with 10 bases between.

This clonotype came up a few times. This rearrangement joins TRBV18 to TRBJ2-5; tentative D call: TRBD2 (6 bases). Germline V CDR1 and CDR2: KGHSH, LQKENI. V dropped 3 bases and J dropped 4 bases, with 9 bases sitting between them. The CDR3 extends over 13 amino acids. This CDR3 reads CASSPPGVETQYF. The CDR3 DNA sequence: TGTGCCAGCTCACCGCCGGGGGTAGAGACCCAGTACTTC.

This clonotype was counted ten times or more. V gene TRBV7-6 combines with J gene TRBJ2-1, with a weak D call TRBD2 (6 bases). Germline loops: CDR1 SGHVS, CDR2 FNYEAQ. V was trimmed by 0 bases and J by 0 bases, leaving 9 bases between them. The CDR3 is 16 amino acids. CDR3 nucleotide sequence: TGTGCCAGCAGCTTAGCGGCGGGGAGCTCCTACAATGAGCAGTTCTTC. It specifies CASSLAAGSSYNEQFF.

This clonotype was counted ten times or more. Written as DNA, the CDR3 is TGTGCCAGCAGCTTAATGGTCTACCGGACGGGAGTAAGTCAGCCCCAGCATTTT. It encodes CASSLMVYRTGVSQPQHF. The chain recombines TRBV6-2 or TRBV6-3 with TRBJ1-5; D remains ambiguous. The CDR3 consists of 18 residues. CDR1 is MNHEY, CDR2 SVGEGT, per germline. V lost 6 bases and J 6 bases, leaving 27 bases between the germline ends.

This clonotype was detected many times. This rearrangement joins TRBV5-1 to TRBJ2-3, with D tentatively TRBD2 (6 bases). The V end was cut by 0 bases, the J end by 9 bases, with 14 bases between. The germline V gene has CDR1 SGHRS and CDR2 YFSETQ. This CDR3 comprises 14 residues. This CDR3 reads CASSLVVSGGTQYF. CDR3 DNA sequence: TGCGCCAGCAGCTTGGTGGTTAGCGGAGGCACGCAGTATTTT.

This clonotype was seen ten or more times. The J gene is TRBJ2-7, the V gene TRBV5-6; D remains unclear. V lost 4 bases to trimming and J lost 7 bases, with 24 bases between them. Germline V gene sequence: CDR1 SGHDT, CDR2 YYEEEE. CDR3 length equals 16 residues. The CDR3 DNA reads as TGTGCCAGCAGCCGTATGAATAAAGATCCTCAGAGGGAGCAGTACGTC. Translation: CASSRMNKDPQREQYV.

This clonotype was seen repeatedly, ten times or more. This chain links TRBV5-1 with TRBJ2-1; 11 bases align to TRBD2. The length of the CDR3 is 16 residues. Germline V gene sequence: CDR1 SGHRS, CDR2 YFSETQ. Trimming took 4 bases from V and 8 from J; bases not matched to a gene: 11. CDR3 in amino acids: CASSPPTYSGGDEQFF. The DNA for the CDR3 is TGCGCCAGCAGCCCTCCGACGTATAGCGGGGGGGATGAGCAGTTCTTC. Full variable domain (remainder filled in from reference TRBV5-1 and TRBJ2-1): KAGVTQTPRYLIKTRGQQVTLSCSPISGHRSVSWYQQTPGQGLQFLFEYFSETQRNKGNFPGRFSGRQFSNSRSEMNVSTLELGDSALYLCASSPPTYSGGDEQFFGPGTRLTVL.

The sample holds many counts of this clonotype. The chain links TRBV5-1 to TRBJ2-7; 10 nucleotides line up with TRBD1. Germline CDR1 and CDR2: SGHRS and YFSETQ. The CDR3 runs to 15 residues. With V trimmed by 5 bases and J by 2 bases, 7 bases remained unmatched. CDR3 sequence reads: CASSYGTGEAYEQYF. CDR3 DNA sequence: TGCGCCAGCAGTTACGGGACAGGGGAAGCCTACGAGCAGTACTTC.

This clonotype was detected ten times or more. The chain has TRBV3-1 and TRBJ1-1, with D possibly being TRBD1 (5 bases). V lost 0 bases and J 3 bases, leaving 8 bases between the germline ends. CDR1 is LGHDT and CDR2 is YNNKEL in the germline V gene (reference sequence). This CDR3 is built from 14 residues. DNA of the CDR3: TGTGCCAGCAGCCAAGAAGGGGTTTACACTGAAGCTTTCTTT. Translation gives CASSQEGVYTEAFF.

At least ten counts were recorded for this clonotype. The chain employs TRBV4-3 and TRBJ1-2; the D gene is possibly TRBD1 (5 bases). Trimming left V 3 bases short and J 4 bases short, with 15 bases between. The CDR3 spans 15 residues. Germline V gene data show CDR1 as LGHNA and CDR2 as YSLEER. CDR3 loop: CASSQSIQETYGYTF. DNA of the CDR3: TGCGCCAGCAGCCAGTCGATACAGGAGACCTATGGCTACACCTTC.

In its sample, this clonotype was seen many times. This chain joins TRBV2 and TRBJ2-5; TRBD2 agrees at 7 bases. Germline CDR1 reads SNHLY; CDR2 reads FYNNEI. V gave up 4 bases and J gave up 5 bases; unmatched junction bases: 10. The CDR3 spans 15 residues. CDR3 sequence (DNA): TGTGCCAGCAGTGGAAAGACTAGCTGGGGGGAGACCCAGTACTTC. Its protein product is CASSGKTSWGETQYF.

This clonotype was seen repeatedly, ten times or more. CDR3 amino acids: CASSSALYNEQFF. Here the CDR3 DNA reads TGTGCCAGTAGCTCCGCTCTCTACAATGAGCAGTTCTTC. The chain uses TRBV19 and TRBJ2-1; D ambiguous. Looked up from germline, CDR1 is LNHDA and CDR2 is SQIVND (reference sequence). The CDR3 has 13 residues. The V end lost 6 bases, the J end lost 3 bases, and 9 bases lay between the germline ends.